One T cell receptor (beta chain) is described in this entry. This specimen belongs to a study of blood T cells in healthy people across ages. A second roughly 6 to 11 cycle PCR used barcoded and J-beta primers. Via MiXCR, TCRdb re-called the 5' RACE reads, giving one row per CDR3 protein. The table records approximately 1.5 million distinct CDR3 sequences, about 31% of them present only once. CDR1 and CDR2 (germline): SNHLY, FYNNEI. J was trimmed by 9 bases and V by 6 bases; bases with no gene match: 9. CDR3 length: 15 residues. The V call is TRBV2, the J call TRBJ1-6; TRBD1 agrees at 9 bases. This clonotype was obtained from a woman in her twenties or thirties in good health. The sequencing input was blood. The CDR3 loop is CASSAPGQGTSPLHF. The CDR3 coding sequence is TGTGCCAGCAGCGCACCCGGACAGGGGACTTCACCCCTCCACTTT.